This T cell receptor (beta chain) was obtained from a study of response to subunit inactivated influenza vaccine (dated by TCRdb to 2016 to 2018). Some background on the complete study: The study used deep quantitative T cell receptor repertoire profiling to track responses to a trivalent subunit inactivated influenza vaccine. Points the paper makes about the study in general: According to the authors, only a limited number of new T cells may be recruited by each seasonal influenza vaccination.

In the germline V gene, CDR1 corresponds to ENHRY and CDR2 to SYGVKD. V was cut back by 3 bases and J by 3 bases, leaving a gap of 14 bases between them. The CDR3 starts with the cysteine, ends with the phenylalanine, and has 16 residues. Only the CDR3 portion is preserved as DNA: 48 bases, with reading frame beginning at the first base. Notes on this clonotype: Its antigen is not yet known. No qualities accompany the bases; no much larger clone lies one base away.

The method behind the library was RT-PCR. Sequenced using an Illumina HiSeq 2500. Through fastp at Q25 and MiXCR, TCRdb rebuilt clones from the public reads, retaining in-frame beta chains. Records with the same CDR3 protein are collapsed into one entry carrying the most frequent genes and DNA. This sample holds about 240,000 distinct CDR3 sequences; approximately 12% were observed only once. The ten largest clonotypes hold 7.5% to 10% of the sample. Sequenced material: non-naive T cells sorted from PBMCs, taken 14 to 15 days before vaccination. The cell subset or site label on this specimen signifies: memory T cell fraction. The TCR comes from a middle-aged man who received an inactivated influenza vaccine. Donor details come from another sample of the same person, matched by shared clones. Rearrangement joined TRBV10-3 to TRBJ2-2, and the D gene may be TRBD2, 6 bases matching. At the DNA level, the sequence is TGTGCCATCAGTGATTTGATCCGGAGGGACACCGGGGAGCTGTTTTTT. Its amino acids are CAISDLIRRDTGELFF.